Described below is a single T cell receptor (beta chain) sequence and its context. The data are from a study of T cell changes during pregnancy in multiple sclerosis. CDR1 and CDR2 from the germline V gene are SGHVS and FNYEAQ. There are 13 residues in the CDR3. The V gene lost 5 bases and the J gene lost 15 bases, with 20 bases spanning the gap. Method: immunoSEQ multiplex PCR; TCRdb's copy keeps in-frame clones and lacks some. Altogether approximately 94,000 clones are present, around 93% being singletons, with the ten largest covering 1.9%. This chain links TRBV7-6 with TRBJ2-1, with D maybe TRBD1 (5 bases). Sequences were derived from peripheral blood, sampled after pregnancy. The sequence came from a female donor with multiple sclerosis, enrolled in a pregnancy study. The DNA for the CDR3 is TGTGCCAGCAGCCCTCACATGAAAGGGGAACTGTTCTTC. This translates into CASSPHMKGELFF.